These 17 T cell receptor beta chains originate from one sample sequenced in a study of blood T cell repertoires in COVID-19. The method was immunoSEQ multiplex PCR; TCRdb's version includes in-frame clones alone and lacks a portion of them. Of hundreds of thousands of clones listed, around 90% are singletons. The sequenced sample consisted of peripheral blood. The source of these receptors is a man aged 55 to 69 with acute or convalescent COVID-19.

The chain couples TRBV7-3 to TRBJ2-6; D unclear. The germline gives CDR1 SGHTA, CDR2 FQGTGA. V dropped 0 bases and J dropped 1 base, with 4 bases sitting between them. The CDR3 length is 15 residues. CDR3 in amino acids: CASSLTQSGANVLTF. In nucleotides, the CDR3 is TGTGCCAGCAGCTTAACACAGTCTGGGGCCAACGTCCTGACTTTC. Drawing the rest from reference TRBV7-3 and TRBJ2-6, the complete variable domain is GAGVSQTPSNKVTEKGKYVELRCDPISGHTALYWYRQSLGQGPEFLIYFQGTGAADDSGLPNDRFFAVRPEGSVSTLKIQRTERGDSAVYLCASSLTQSGANVLTFGAGSRLTVL.

The V gene is TRBV4-1, the J gene TRBJ1-2, with no clear D. Per germline, CDR1 MGHRA and CDR2 YSYEKL. The CDR3 extends over 15 amino acids. V dropped 0 bases and J dropped 4 bases, with 12 bases sitting between them. CDR3 residues: CASSQEGTLGYGYTF. In DNA, the CDR3 is TGCGCCAGCAGCCAAGAGGGCACGCTCGGCTATGGCTACACCTTC.

In its sample, this clone was seen once. The chain carries TRBV9 and TRBJ1-6, with D tentatively TRBD1 (6 bases). CDR3 length: 13 residues. The V end lost 3 bases, the J end lost 13 bases, and 14 bases lay between the germline ends. Germline loops: CDR1 SGDLS, CDR2 YYNGEE. In DNA form, the CDR3 reads TGTGCCAGCAGCGCAACAGGGTTAGGGCCCCTCCACTTT. Protein product: CASSATGLGPLHF.

The V call is TRBV29-1, the J call TRBJ2-2; possibly TRBD1 for D (5 bases). Trimming shortened V by 5 bases and J by 5 bases, and 12 bases separated the two germline ends. Germline lookup yields CDR1 SQVTM and CDR2 ANQGSEA. This CDR3 contains 13 residues. CDR3 bases: TGCAGCGTTTCAGGGTTACGAACCGGGGAGCTGTTTTTT. The encoded protein is CSVSGLRTGELFF.

In DNA, the CDR3 is TGTGCCAGCAGCTTGATAACAGGAAGAACTGAAGCTTTCTTT. This encodes CASSLITGRTEAFF. The chain recombines TRBV5-4 with TRBJ1-1; a weak D match, TRBD1 (5 bases). Germline CDR1 SGHNT, CDR2 YYREEE (reference sequence). V was cut by 1 base and J by 5 bases, with 12 bases left in between. CDR3 length: 14 residues.

V and J are TRBV7-2 and TRBJ2-6; D might be TRBD1 (7 bases). The CDR3 length is 18 residues. Per germline, CDR1 SGHTA and CDR2 FQGNSA. Trimming took 5 bases from V and 8 from J, leaving 25 bases between them. The CDR3 sequence: CASSPQRGNRGGTNVLTF. The CDR3 DNA is TGTGCCAGCAGCCCGCAAAGGGGGAACAGGGGCGGGACCAACGTCCTGACTTTC.

This clone was seen just once. V gene TRBV7-3 combines with J gene TRBJ2-1; 11 nucleotides line up with TRBD2. Germline CDR1 and CDR2: SGHTA and FQGTGA. The J segment lost 7 bases and the V segment lost 4 bases, leaving 9 bases of the junction unmatched. The CDR3 length is 16 residues. CDR3 region: CASSSEGLAVFNEQFF. In DNA, the CDR3 is TGTGCCAGCAGCTCCGAGGGACTAGCGGTTTTTAATGAGCAGTTCTTC.

The chain employs TRBV5-3 and TRBJ1-4, with 8 bases aligning to TRBD1. TRBV5-3 is an open reading frame, and its role is uncertain. This CDR3 spans 17 amino acids. V shed 4 bases and J 8 bases; nucleotides not matched to a gene: 16. The CDR3 DNA follows: TGTGCCAGAAGCCCCTTTTTAGTTGCAGGGGGCAACGAAAAACTGTTTTTT. This encodes CARSPFLVAGGNEKLFF.

The chain couples TRBV5-1 to TRBJ2-7, with TRBD1 as a possible D gene (6 bases). CDR3 length: 14 residues. Germline CDR1 is SGHRS and CDR2 is YFSETQ. Trimming took off 5 bases at V and 3 bases at J, with 15 bases between the two ends. Written as DNA, the CDR3 is TGCGCCAGCAGTAATATCCGGGACAACTACGAGCAGTACTTC. This sequence encodes CASSNIRDNYEQYF.

The chain employs TRBV3-1 (or the pseudogene TRBV3-2) and TRBJ2-1; D may be TRBD1 (6 bases). This CDR3 has 15 residues. Germline lookup yields CDR1 LGHDT and CDR2 YNNKEL (reference sequence). V lost 5 bases and J lost 1, with 12 bases in between. As DNA, the CDR3 is TGTGCCAGCAGCTCCCCCGGACAGTCCTACAATGAGCAGTTCTTC. Its translation is CASSSPGQSYNEQFF.

The chain carries TRBV2 and TRBJ1-1; tentative D call: TRBD1 (5 bases). This CDR3 spans 15 amino acids. Per the germline V gene, CDR1 is SNHLY and CDR2 is FYNNEI. V shed 4 bases and J shed 1 base, with 13 bases lying between them. CDR3 sequence (DNA): TGTGCCAGCAGTGGCCTCAGGGAGGGGAACACTGAAGCTTTCTTT. Translating it yields CASSGLREGNTEAFF.

The gene calls are TRBV2 and TRBJ1-3; D is undetermined. Trimming stripped 7 bases from V and 4 bases from J, with 14 bases between. This CDR3 has 14 residues. CDR1 is SNHLY, CDR2 FYNNEI, per germline. In nucleotides, the CDR3 is TGTGCCAGCATCCCGCCGGGGAGCGGAAACACCATATATTTT. The encoded protein is CASIPPGSGNTIYF.

The J gene is TRBJ1-1, the V gene TRBV6-1; D might be TRBD1 (5 bases). Trimming removed 6 bases from V and 8 bases from J, with 10 bases in between. Germline-derived CDR1 and CDR2 are MNHNS and SASEGT. The CDR3 spans 11 residues. The DNA of the CDR3 is TGTGCCAGCAGCAGGGCCTTGGAAGCTTTCTTT. Encoded protein: CASSRALEAFF.

This chain uses TRBV6-5 with TRBJ1-4; TRBD1 agrees at 7 bases. Germline V gene sequence: CDR1 MNHEY, CDR2 SVGAGI. This CDR3 comprises 16 residues. Trimming removed 2 bases from V and 5 bases from J; junction bases left unmatched: 8. The CDR3 DNA is TGTGCCAGCAGTTACGGTCCGGGACAGACAAATGAAAAACTGTTTTTT. This translates into CASSYGPGQTNEKLFF.

Here the CDR3 DNA reads TGTGCCAGCCGCGACAGTGGGGTTGGTTACAATGAGCAGTTCTTC. Protein product: CASRDSGVGYNEQFF. The chain recombines TRBV27 with TRBJ2-1, with D possibly TRBD1 on 5 matching bases. CDR3 size: 15 residues. With 8 bases removed from V and 4 bases from J, the gap between germline ends came to 18 bases. Per germline, CDR1 MNHEY and CDR2 SMNVEV (reference sequence).

In regard to this clone: Different DNA sequences within this sample yield the same CDR3. This rearrangement joins TRBV12-3 or TRBV12-4 to TRBJ2-7, with D possibly TRBD2 on 5 matching bases. Deletions cut 3 bases from V and 5 bases from J, with 11 bases between. CDR3 length: 13 amino acids. For the CDR3, the DNA is TGTGCCAGCAGTTTTCGGGGTACCCACGAGCAGTACTTC. It codes for CASSFRGTHEQYF.

The chain combines TRBV28 with TRBJ1-3; no firm D call. Germline-derived CDR1 and CDR2 are MDHEN and SYDVKM. V dropped 5 bases and J dropped 0 bases, with 8 bases sitting between them. The CDR3 is 14 residues long. The CDR3 sequence: CASSPSSSGNTIYF. As DNA, the CDR3 is TGTGCCAGCAGTCCCTCTAGCTCTGGAAACACCATATATTTT.